The 5 T cell receptor beta chains below all came from one sample that was sequenced in a study of a mutant IDH1 vaccine in newly diagnosed glioma. Clones were read by immunoSEQ multiplex PCR, and TCRdb kept only the in-frame ones, dropping some. The table includes about 86,000 clones, 75% to 85% detected once. Documented time point: week 23, last vaccination. All doses held 300 ug of mutant IDH1 20-mer peptide, with topical imiquimod. No cognate antigen is known for these TCRs. Sequences were derived from PBMCs, sampled from a glioma patient whose treatment included an IDH1 peptide vaccine. The origin of the receptors is a young man with glioma. Some clones in this sample may be carry-over from other donors' samples.

This clone was seen a few times. This chain joins TRBV7-2 and TRBJ2-5, with D unresolved. Looked up from germline, CDR1 is SGHTA and CDR2 is FQGNSA. V lost 5 bases to trimming and J lost 2 bases, with 0 bases between them. The CDR3 runs 10 residues. CDR3 protein: CASSQETQYF. The CDR3 nucleotides are TGTGCCAGCAGCCAAGAGACCCAGTACTTC.

The rearrangement links TRBV7-8 to TRBJ2-7; perhaps TRBD2 as D (5 bases). This CDR3 is 15 amino acids long. Trimming cost V 5 bases and J 1 base, with 15 bases left between them. Germline lookup yields CDR1 SGHVS and CDR2 FQNEAQ. The CDR3 DNA sequence: TGTGCCAGCAGCCCGGGGTGGACCGGGTCCTACGAGCAGTACTTC. This codes for CASSPGWTGSYEQYF.

The chain combines TRBV30 with TRBJ2-3; 11 nucleotides match TRBD2. The CDR3 loop spans 15 amino acids. V dropped 3 bases and J dropped 2; count of bases not matched to a gene: 4. The V gene's germline CDR1 is GTSNPN and CDR2 SVGIG (reference sequence). CDR3 in amino acids: CAWSPLAGATDTQYF. In nucleotides, the CDR3 is TGTGCCTGGAGCCCACTAGCGGGGGCCACAGATACGCAGTATTTT.

The CDR3 protein is CASSHRKGGVGYNEQFF. The CDR3 nucleotides are TGCGCCAGCAGCCACCGAAAAGGCGGGGTAGGGTACAATGAGCAGTTCTTC. The chain uses TRBV4-1 and TRBJ2-1, with a tentative D call TRBD2 (6 bases). V was trimmed by 3 bases and J by 4 bases, leaving 19 bases between them. This CDR3 has 17 residues. The germline V gene has CDR1 MGHRA and CDR2 YSYEKL.

The chain links TRBV28 to TRBJ1-5, with D uncertain. Between the trimmed V and J ends, which lost 10 bases and 5 bases, there was a span of 21 bases. The CDR3 is 15 residues long. Looked up from germline, CDR1 is MDHEN and CDR2 is SYDVKM. CDR3 residues: CATLERKGGDQPQHF. CDR3 coding DNA: TGTGCCACCCTAGAGAGGAAGGGCGGGGATCAGCCCCAGCATTTT.